This T cell receptor beta chain was sequenced during a study of shared clonotypes between healthy human individuals (dated by TCRdb to between 2020 and 2021). About the investigation overall: Three men and two women, aged 18 to 49 years, made up the cohort. Per donor, three plates each were used for CD4 naive and CD4 memory, two for CD8 naive, and one for CD8 memory. The study deeply sequenced blood TCR repertoires of about five healthy adults to estimate repertoire size and the extent of clonotype sharing between individuals. Libraries were prepared and TCR repertoires were sequenced by different laboratories using diverse techniques, in order to increase sequencing depth and limit assay-specific biases. Per donor, leukapheresis produced somewhere between about 0.8 and 9.5 billion PBMCs. Findings and caveats that apply to the study as a whole: Naive subsets generally had larger estimated clonotype richness than memory subsets did. Around 5% of naive CD4, around 3.6% of naive CD8, approximately 2.2% of memory CD4, and 0.4% of memory CD8 clonotypes were shared across four donors. Sampling was restricted to blood, and TCR repertoires in tissue are likely to differ from TCR repertoires in blood. Compared with non-shared clonotypes, the clonotypes found in all four sorted-subset donors had higher generation probabilities. The genetic and exposure-history diversity represented was limited by the small number of donors. Pairwise subsampling indicated that sequencing depth was expected to affect the degree of clonotype sharing among donors. Even with the large sequencing depth, rarefaction of the sorted-subset datasets indicated that sequencing was incomplete.

On this clone: The antigen it binds to is not known. Base qualities are missing; no much larger clone stands one base away.

The donors were healthy, HIV-negative adults who had no recently reported acute infections or vaccinations. Every donor was a Caucasian adult living in Nashville, Tennessee, USA. CD4+ T cells were enriched by magnetic negative selection, after which naive cells were positively selected on CD45RA and the negative fraction was taken as the memory subset. Blood was collected by leukapheresis, and PBMCs were isolated by Ficoll-Histopaque density gradient centrifugation and then cryopreserved in liquid nitrogen vapor phase. Analytical flow cytometry was used to check the purity and quantity of each magnetically sorted T cell population. Genomic DNA was isolated from each sorted fraction and quantified by UV absorbance on a Nanodrop 2000c. CDR1 and CDR2 are drawn from the germline V gene: SQVTM, ANQGSEA. The CDR3 covers 12 residues, taking in both the cysteine and the phenylalanine. CDR3 DNA is the only sequence kept; it has 36 bases, read in frame from the first base. V drops 5 bases and J drops 3 bases, leaving 11 bases in between.

TCR CDR3 regions were amplified from genomic DNA by multiplex PCR using the deep immunoSEQ assay. Extracted genomic DNA from each cell subset was distributed evenly across all wells of several immunoSEQ 96-well plates, and each plate was treated as a replicate. Each replicate PCR for sorted subsets received approximately 200 ng genomic DNA, equal to roughly 30,000 T cell genomes. Purified libraries were measured with a Qubit 3.0 fluorometer, size-checked on a Bioanalyzer 2100, and measured again with the KAPA Library Quantification kit. Every immunoSEQ 96-well plate was sequenced on a dedicated single-read 150-cycle Illumina NextSeq 550 flow cell. The study's processing was this. The immunoSEQ output contained only junctional sequences without quality scores, so filtering could not match that applied to full-length reads. To assign V/J genes and CDR3, sequences were annotated using PyIR, a Python wrapper for IgBLAST v1.9, with IMGT germline references. Reads were filtered out if the reads had weak V/J assignments (E-value above 1e-6), no CDR3, stop codons, out-of-frame junctions, or ambiguous translated residues. V3J clonotypes were defined as sequences sharing the same inferred V gene, J gene, and CDR3 amino acid sequence. To compute the percentage overlap between repertoires, the number of shared unique clonotypes was divided by the size of the smaller repertoire. Richness of each repertoire was evaluated using RTK rarefaction, the Chao1 estimator, and Recon v2.1 estimates of unobserved clonotypes. Generation probabilities were computed with OLGA for all TCRbeta clonotypes obtained by the gDNA method from a handful of donors. TCRdb provides this immuneACCESS table in a form limited to in-frame rearrangements. Some clones are lacking; in checked studies, under half of them reflect an unresolved V gene, and why the rest are absent is not known. V and J calls and clone size are given by that table; D and trimming were obtained from the DNA. For this sample the table gives about 1 million clones, of which about three quarters were detected only once. Roughly 1.4% of the sample goes to the ten largest clones.

The TCR sequence derives from a young man in good health. The specimen was memory CD4+ T cells sorted from blood. The cell subset or site tag for this specimen amounts to: CD45RA-negative fraction. The rearranged segments are TRBV29-1 and TRBJ2-7, with the D segment identity uncertain. This receptor carries the CDR3 CSVSDGSYEQYF. At the DNA level, the sequence is TGCAGCGTTTCGGACGGAAGCTACGAGCAGTACTTC.